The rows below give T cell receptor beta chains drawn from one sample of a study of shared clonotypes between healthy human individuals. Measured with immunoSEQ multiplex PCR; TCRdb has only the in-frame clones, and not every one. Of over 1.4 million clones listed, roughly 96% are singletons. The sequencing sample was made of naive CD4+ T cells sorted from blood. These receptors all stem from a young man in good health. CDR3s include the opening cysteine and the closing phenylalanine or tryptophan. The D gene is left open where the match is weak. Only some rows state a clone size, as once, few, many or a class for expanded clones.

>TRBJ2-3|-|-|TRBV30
TGTGCCTGGAGTGTAGGCCGGACTAGCACAGATACGCAGTATTTT
CAWSVGRTSTDTQYF
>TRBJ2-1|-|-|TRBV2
TGTGCCAGCAGACTTAGACCGGAAAATGAGCAGTTCTTC
CASRLRPENEQFF
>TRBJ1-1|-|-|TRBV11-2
TGTGCCAGCAGCTTAGATCTTTACACTGAAGCTTTCTTT
CASSLDLYTEAFF
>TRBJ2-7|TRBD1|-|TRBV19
TGTGCCAGCGGACAGGGTCCCTACGAGCAGTACTTC
CASGQGPYEQYF
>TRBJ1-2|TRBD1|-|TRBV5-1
TGCGCCAGCAGCCCTAGACAGGGGGCCCTCTATGGCTACACCTTC
CASSPRQGALYGYTF
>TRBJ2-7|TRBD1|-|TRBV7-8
TGTGCCAGCAGCTTGCCGGGACAGGCGACCTACGAGCAGTACTTC
CASSLPGQATYEQYF
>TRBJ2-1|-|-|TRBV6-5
TGTGCCAGCAGTTACTTACCCCCCGGACCCAATGAGCAGTTCTTC
CASSYLPPGPNEQFF
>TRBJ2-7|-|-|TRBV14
TGTGCCAGCAGCGCGGACTTATTCTACGAGCAGTACTTC
CASSADLFYEQYF
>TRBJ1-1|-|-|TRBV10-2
TGCGCCAGCAGTGCCGTCACTGAAGCTTTCTTT
CASSAVTEAFF
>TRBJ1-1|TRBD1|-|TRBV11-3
TGTGCCAGCAGCCGACAGGGGGGCGATGAAGCTTTCTTT
CASSRQGGDEAFF
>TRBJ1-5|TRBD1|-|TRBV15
TGTGCCACCAGCTCACGGACAGGGAGTAATCAGCCCCAGCATTTT
CATSSRTGSNQPQHF
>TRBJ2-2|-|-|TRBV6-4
TGTGCCAGCAGGCGGCGGGCAGGCACCGGGGAGCTGTTTTTT
CASRRRAGTGELFF
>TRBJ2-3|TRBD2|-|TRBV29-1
TGCAGCGTTGGACTAGCGGGAGGCCCTGGGGCGCAGTATTTT
CSVGLAGGPGAQYF
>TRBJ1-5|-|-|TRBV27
TGTGCCAGCAGGGGGTCGGGAAGGATTTCTCAGCCCCAGCATTTT
CASRGSGRISQPQHF
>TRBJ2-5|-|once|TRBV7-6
TGTGCCAGCAGCTTAGCCGGGGAGAGCGAGACCCAGTACTTC
CASSLAGESETQYF
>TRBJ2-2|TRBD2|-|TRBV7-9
TGTGCCAGCAGCCCAGCGGGACAGCTGTTTTTT
CASSPAGQLFF
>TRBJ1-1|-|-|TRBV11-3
TGTGCCAGCAGCTTAGTCTGGCAAGGGCTTGGCACTGAAGCTTTCTTT
CASSLVWQGLGTEAFF
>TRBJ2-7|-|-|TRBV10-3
TGTGCCACCAGAAACCAAGTCGGCAACTACGAGCAGTACTTC
CATRNQVGNYEQYF
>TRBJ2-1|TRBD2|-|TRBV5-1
TGCGCCAGCAGCAAGGAGTCGTTATGGCTAGCGGGAATCAATGAGCAGTTCTTC
CASSKESLWLAGINEQFF
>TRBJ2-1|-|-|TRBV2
TGTGCCAGCAGGGCATTGGGGGAGATCAATGAGCAGTTCTTC
CASRALGEINEQFF
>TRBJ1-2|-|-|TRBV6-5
TGTGCCAGCACCGCCGGGACGGTCGGCTACACCTTC
CASTAGTVGYTF
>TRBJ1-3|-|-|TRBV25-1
TGTGCCAGCAGTAAAAACAGGGTTTCTGGAAACACCATATATTTT
CASSKNRVSGNTIYF
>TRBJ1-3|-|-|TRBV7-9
TGTGCCAGCAGCCAGGTCGGGGGAGGAAACACCATATATTTT
CASSQVGGGNTIYF
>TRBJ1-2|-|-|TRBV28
TGTGCCAGCAGCGGATTAAACTATGGCTACACCTTC
CASSGLNYGYTF
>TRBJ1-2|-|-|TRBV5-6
TGTGCCAGCAGCTTGCTTCCGGGACACTATGGCTACACCTTC
CASSLLPGHYGYTF
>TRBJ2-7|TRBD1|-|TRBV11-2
TGTGCCAGCAGCCTGGACAGGGGGCAAGCCTACGAGCAGTACTTC
CASSLDRGQAYEQYF
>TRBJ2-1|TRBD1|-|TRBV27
TGTGCCAGCCGTACCGGGACAGGGGGCTACAATGAGCAGTTCTTC
CASRTGTGGYNEQFF
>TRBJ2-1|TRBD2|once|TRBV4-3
TGCGCCAGCAGCCAAGTCGGGGGGGATGAGCAGTTCTTC
CASSQVGGDEQFF
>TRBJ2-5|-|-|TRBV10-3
TGTGCCATCAGTGAGAAAGTGACCCAGTACTTC
CAISEKVTQYF
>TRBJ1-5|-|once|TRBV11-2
TGTGCCAGCAGCCTATCCTCCCCTTCGGGGCCCCAGCATTTT
CASSLSSPSGPQHF
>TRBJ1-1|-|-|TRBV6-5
TGTGCCAGCAGAGCCATCTCCATGAACACTGAAGCTTTCTTT
CASRAISMNTEAFF
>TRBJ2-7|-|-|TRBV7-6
TGTGCCAGCAGCTTAGTTCCTCAGGGGTACTACGAGCAGTACTTC
CASSLVPQGYYEQYF
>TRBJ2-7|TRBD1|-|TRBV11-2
TGTGCCAGCAGCCAACAGGGGTACGAGCAGTACTTC
CASSQQGYEQYF
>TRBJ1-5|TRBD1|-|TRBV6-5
TGTGCCAGCAGGCGACAGGGCCTGAGCAATCAGCCCCAGCATTTT
CASRRQGLSNQPQHF
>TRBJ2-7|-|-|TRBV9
TGTGCCAGCAGCGTAGATCCCACTTTCTACGAGCAGTACTTC
CASSVDPTFYEQYF
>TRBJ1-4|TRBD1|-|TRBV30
TGTGCCTGGAGTGCACGGACAGGGGGGAGTGAAAAACTGTTTTTT
CAWSARTGGSEKLFF
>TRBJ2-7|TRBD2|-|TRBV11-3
TGTGCCAGCAGCTTAGGCAGTACTAGCGGGAGTCAATACGAGCAGTACTTC
CASSLGSTSGSQYEQYF